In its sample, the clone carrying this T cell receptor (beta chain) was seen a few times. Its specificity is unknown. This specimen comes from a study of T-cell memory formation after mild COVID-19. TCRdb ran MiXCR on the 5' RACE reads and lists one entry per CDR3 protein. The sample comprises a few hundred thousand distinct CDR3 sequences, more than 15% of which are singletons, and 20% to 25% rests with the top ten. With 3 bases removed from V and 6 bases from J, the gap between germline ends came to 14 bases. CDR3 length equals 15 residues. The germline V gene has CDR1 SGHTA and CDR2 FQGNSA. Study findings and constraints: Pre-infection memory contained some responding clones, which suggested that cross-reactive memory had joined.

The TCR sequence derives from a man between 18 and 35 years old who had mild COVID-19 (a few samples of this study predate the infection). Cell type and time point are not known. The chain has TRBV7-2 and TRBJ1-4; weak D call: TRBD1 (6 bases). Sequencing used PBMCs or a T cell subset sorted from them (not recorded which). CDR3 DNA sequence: TGTGCCAGCAGCTTGGTTGGGGGCGCCGATGAAAAACTGTTTTTT. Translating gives CASSLVGGADEKLFF.